Presented here are 8 T cell receptor beta chains from one specimen sequenced in a study of cytomegalovirus exposure and HLA in healthy donors. Primers included in the PCR were 60 Vbeta and 13 Jbeta primers. Profiling relied on immunoSEQ multiplex PCR, and the TCRdb table lists in-frame clones only, not all of them. Of around 95,000 clones listed, 78% were seen once; the top ten hold over 4%. Sequencing input: PBMCs. These receptors were taken from a woman between 40 and 50 years old in good health and CMV-seropositive.

The CDR3 DNA reads as TGTGCTAGTGGTTTGAGCCGGGAAAAACTGTTTTTT. Translating gives CASGLSREKLFF. The chain combines TRBV12-5 with TRBJ1-4; D is undetermined. This CDR3 region has 12 residues. Trimming left V 2 bases short and J 8 bases short, with 6 bases between. Germline V CDR1 and CDR2: LGHNT, FRNRAP.

This clone was found a few times. V usage is TRBV7-6 and J usage is TRBJ2-5; D is unresolved. V was clipped by 3 bases and J by 3 bases, with 8 bases between them. Germline V lookup: CDR1 SGHVS, CDR2 FNYEAQ. This CDR3 has 13 amino acids. The CDR3 here is CASSFMREETQYF. The CDR3 DNA sequence: TGTGCCAGCAGCTTTATGCGAGAAGAGACCCAGTACTTC.

This clone showed up just once. This chain links TRBV5-6 with TRBJ1-1; 11 nucleotides align to TRBD1. Trimming took 3 bases from V and 3 from J; bases not matched to a gene: 4. The CDR3 runs to 15 residues. CDR1 is SGHDT and CDR2 is YYEEEE in the germline V gene. For the CDR3, the DNA is TGTGCCAGCAGCTCCGGACAGGGGGCATACACTGAAGCTTTCTTT. It codes for CASSSGQGAYTEAFF.

This chain joins TRBV14 and TRBJ2-6; TRBD1 agrees at 8 bases. The J segment lost 1 base and the V segment lost 4 bases, leaving 9 bases of the junction unmatched. This CDR3 spans 18 amino acids. Germline V lookup: CDR1 SGHDN, CDR2 FVKESK. The DNA for the CDR3 is TGTGCCAGCAGCCTCCGGACAGGGTTACCTTCTGGGGCCAACGTCCTGACTTTC. It is translated as CASSLRTGLPSGANVLTF.

The V gene is TRBV19, the J gene TRBJ2-3, with D possibly matching TRBD2 (5 bases). The CDR3 runs to 14 residues. The V end was cut by 8 bases, the J end by 3 bases, with 15 bases between. Germline values: CDR1 LNHDA, CDR2 SQIVND (reference sequence). The CDR3 sequence: CASDPGKSTDTQYF. As DNA, the CDR3 is TGTGCCAGTGACCCCGGGAAAAGTACAGATACGCAGTATTTT.

The chain is built from TRBV27 and TRBJ2-3; D is uncertain. CDR3 length equals 13 residues. V dropped 5 bases and J dropped 3 bases, with 9 bases sitting between them. From germline, CDR1 is MNHEY and CDR2 SMNVEV (reference sequence). CDR3 sequence (DNA): TGTGCCAGCAGTCCCGCGGAGACAGATACGCAGTATTTT. Amino acid sequence: CASSPAETDTQYF.

The chain employs TRBV7-8 and TRBJ2-5; 7 positions agree with TRBD1. V dropped 4 bases and J dropped 7; count of bases not matched to a gene: 12. CDR1 is SGHVS and CDR2 is FQNEAQ in the germline V gene. CDR3 size: 15 residues. The CDR3 region has the DNA TGTGCCAGCAGCTCCCCACAGGGGCCTGGTCGGACCCAGTACTTC. Translated: CASSSPQGPGRTQYF.

The chain carries TRBV5-5 and TRBJ2-7, with 9 positions matching TRBD2. After removal of 3 bases from V and 7 bases from J, the junction contained 17 bases not matched to a gene. The length of the CDR3 is 17 residues. Looked up from germline, CDR1 is SGHKS and CDR2 is YYEKEE (reference sequence). CDR3 loop: CASSSGLSAGGPGEQYF. CDR3 nucleotide sequence: TGTGCCAGCAGCTCGGGCCTATCCGCGGGAGGGCCGGGTGAGCAGTACTTC.